These 2 T cell receptor beta chains share one sample of origin, sequenced in a study of T-cell memory formation after mild COVID-19. TCRdb re-analysed the 5' RACE reads in MiXCR, keeping a single row per CDR3 protein. The sample holds about 340,000 distinct CDR3 sequences; over 10% are singletons and the top ten take about 20%. The material sequenced was PBMCs or a T cell subset sorted from them (not recorded which). All receptors derive from a man between 18 and 35 years old who had mild COVID-19 (a few samples of this study predate the infection). Cell type and time point are not known.

The V gene is TRBV6-6, the J gene TRBJ1-2; D is undetermined. The germline V and J ends were trimmed by 5 bases and 4 bases, with 11 bases remaining between them. The V gene's germline CDR1 is MNHNY and CDR2 SVGAGI (reference sequence). The CDR3 extends over 13 amino acids. Written as DNA, the CDR3 is TGTGCCAGCAGTCCTACAGCGTTCTATGGCTACACCTTC. Protein: CASSPTAFYGYTF.

This clonotype has just a few counts. The rearrangement links TRBV7-6 to TRBJ2-2; possible D gene TRBD1, 6 bases. The CDR3 is made up of 16 amino acids. CDR1 is SGHVS and CDR2 is FNYEAQ in the germline V gene. Trimming removed 3 bases at V and 4 bases at J, with 15 bases between. The DNA for the CDR3 is TGTGCCAGCAGCTTGGCCAGGGGTCCGTTCACCGGGGAGCTGTTTTTT. It specifies CASSLARGPFTGELFF. Filled out from reference TRBV7-6 and TRBJ2-2, the complete variable domain reads GAGVSQSPRYKVTKRGQDVALRCDPISGHVSLYWYRQALGQGPEFLTYFNYEAQQDKSGLPNDRFSAERPEGSISTLTIQRTEQRDSAMYRCASSLARGPFTGELFFGEGSRLTVL.